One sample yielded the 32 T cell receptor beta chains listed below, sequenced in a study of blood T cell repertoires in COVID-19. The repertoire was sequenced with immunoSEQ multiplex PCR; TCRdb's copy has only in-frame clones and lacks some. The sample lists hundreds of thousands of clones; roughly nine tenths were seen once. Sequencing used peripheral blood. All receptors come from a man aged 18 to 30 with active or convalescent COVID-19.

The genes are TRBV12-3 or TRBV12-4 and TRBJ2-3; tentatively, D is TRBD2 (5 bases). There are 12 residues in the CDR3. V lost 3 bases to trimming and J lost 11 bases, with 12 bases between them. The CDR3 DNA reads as TGTGCCAGCAGTTTTGAGGCCCGGGGGCAGTATTTT. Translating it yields CASSFEARGQYF.

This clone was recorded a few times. The CDR3 DNA sequence: TGTGCCAGCAGTTTGACTAGGCCCCCCCCTGATACCTTC. Residues: CASSLTRPPPDTF. The chain carries TRBV27 and TRBJ1-2; D is ambiguous. CDR3 size: 13 residues. Germline CDR1 reads MNHEY; CDR2 reads SMNVEV (reference sequence). The V and J ends lost 3 bases and 14 bases respectively, with 19 bases between them.

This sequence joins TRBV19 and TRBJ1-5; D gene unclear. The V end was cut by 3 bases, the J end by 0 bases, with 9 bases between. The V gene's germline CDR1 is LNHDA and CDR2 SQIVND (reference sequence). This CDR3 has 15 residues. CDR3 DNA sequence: TGTGCCAGTAGTATGGAGCAGTATAGCAATCAGCCCCAGCATTTT. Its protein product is CASSMEQYSNQPQHF. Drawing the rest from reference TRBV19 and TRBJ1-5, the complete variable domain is DGGITQSPKYLFRKEGQNVTLSCEQNLNHDAMYWYRQDPGQGLRLIYYSQIVNDFQKGDIAEGYSVSREKKESFPLTVTSAQKNPTAFYLCASSMEQYSNQPQHFGDGTRLSIL.

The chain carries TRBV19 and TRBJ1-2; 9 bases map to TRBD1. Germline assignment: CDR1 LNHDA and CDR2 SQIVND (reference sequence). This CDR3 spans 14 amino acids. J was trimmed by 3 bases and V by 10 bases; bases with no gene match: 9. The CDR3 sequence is CATSPDRGDYGYTF. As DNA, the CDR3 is TGTGCCACTTCCCCCGACAGGGGGGACTATGGCTACACCTTC.

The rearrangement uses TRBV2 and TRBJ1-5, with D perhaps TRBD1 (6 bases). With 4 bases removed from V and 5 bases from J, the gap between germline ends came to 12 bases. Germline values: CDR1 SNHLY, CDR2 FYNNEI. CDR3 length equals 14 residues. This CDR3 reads CASSAIQGHQPQHF. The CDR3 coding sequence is TGTGCCAGCAGTGCGATCCAGGGGCATCAGCCCCAGCATTTT.

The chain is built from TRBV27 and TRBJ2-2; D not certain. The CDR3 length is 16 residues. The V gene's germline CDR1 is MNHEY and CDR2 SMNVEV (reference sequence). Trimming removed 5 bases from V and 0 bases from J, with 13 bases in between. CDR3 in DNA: TGTGCCAGCAGTCCAAACTACTACCCGAACACCGGGGAGCTGTTTTTT. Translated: CASSPNYYPNTGELFF.

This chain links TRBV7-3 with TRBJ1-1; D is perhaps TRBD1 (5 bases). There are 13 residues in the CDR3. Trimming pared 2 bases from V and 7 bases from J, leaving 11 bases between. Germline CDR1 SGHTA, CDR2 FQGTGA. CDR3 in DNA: TGTGCCAGCAGCTTATCTCTTCAGGGTGAAGCTTTCTTT. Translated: CASSLSLQGEAFF. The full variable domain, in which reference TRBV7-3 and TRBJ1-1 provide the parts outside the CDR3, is GAGVSQTPSNKVTEKGKYVELRCDPISGHTALYWYRQSLGQGPEFLIYFQGTGAADDSGLPNDRFFAVRPEGSVSTLKIQRTERGDSAVYLCASSLSLQGEAFFGQGTRLTVV.

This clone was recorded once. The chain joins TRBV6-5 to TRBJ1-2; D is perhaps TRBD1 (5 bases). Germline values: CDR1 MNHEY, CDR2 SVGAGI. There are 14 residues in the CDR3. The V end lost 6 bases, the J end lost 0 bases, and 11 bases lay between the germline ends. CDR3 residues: CASRKTATNYGYTF. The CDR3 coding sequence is TGTGCCAGCAGAAAGACAGCCACTAACTATGGCTACACCTTC.

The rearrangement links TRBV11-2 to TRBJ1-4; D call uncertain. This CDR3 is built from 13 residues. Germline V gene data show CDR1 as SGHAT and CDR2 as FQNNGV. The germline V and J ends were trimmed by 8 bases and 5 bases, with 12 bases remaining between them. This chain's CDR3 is CASVGDWNEKLFF. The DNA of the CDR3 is TGTGCCAGCGTCGGCGACTGGAATGAAAAACTGTTTTTT.

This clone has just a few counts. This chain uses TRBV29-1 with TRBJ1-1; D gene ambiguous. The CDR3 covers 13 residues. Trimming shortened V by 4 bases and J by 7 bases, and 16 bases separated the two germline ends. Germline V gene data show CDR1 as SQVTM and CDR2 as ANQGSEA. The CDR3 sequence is CSVVRVRTGEAFF. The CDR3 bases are TGCAGCGTTGTTAGAGTACGAACGGGTGAAGCTTTCTTT.

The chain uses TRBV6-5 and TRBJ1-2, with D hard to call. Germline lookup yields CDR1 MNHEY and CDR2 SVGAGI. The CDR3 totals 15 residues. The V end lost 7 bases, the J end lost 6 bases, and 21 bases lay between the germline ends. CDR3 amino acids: CASIGLGGSTDGYTF. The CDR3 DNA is TGTGCCAGCATAGGACTTGGAGGCAGTACGGATGGCTACACCTTC.

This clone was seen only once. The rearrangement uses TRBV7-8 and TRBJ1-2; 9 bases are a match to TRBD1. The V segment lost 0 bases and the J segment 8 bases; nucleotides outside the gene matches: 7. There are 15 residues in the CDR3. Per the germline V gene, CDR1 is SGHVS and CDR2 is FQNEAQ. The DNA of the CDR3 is TGTGCCAGCAGCTTAGCCGGGACAGGGTTCGTCGGCTACACCTTC. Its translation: CASSLAGTGFVGYTF. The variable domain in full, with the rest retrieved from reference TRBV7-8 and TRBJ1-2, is GAGVSQSPRYKVAKRGQDVALRCDPISGHVSLFWYQQALGQGPEFLTYFQNEAQLDKSGLPSDRFFAERPEGSVSTLKIQRTQQEDSAVYLCASSLAGTGFVGYTFGSGTRLTVV.

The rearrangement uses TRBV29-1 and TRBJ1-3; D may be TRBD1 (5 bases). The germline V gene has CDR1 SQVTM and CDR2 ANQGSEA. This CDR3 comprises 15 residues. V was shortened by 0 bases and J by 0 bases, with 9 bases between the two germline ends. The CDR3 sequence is CSVEDSTVSGNTIYF. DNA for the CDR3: TGCAGCGTTGAAGACTCGACAGTCTCTGGAAACACCATATATTTT.

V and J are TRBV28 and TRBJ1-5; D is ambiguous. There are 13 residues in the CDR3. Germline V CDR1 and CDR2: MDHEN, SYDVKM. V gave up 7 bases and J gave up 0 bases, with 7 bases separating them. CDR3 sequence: CASKSYSNQPQHF. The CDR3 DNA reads TGTGCCAGCAAGAGCTATAGCAATCAGCCCCAGCATTTT. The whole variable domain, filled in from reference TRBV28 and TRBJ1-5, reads DVKVTQSSRYLVKRTGEKVFLECVQDMDHENMFWYRQDPGLGLRLIYFSYDVKMKEKGDIPEGYSVSREKKERFSLILESASTNQTSMYLCASKSYSNQPQHFGDGTRLSIL.

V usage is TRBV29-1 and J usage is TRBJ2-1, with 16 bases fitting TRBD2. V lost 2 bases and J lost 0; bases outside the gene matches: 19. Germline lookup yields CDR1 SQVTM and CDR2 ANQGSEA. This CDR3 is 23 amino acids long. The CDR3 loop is CSVERPGALGTSGRGSSYNEQFF. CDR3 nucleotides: TGCAGCGTTGAAAGACCAGGGGCACTAGGGACTAGCGGGAGGGGGAGCTCCTACAATGAGCAGTTCTTC.

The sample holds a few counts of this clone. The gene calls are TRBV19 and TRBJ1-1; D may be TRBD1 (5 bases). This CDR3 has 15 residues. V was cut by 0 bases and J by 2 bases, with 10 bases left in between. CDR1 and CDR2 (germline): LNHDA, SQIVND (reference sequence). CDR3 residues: CASSIDPQGNTEAFF. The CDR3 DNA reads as TGTGCCAGTAGTATAGATCCCCAGGGTAACACTGAAGCTTTCTTT.

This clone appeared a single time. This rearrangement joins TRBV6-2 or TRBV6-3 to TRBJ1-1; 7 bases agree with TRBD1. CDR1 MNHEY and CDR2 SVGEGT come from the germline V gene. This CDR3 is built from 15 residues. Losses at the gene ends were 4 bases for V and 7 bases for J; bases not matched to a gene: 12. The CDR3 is CASSSHTGDGVEAFF. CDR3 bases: TGTGCCAGCAGTTCTCATACAGGGGATGGCGTTGAAGCTTTCTTT.

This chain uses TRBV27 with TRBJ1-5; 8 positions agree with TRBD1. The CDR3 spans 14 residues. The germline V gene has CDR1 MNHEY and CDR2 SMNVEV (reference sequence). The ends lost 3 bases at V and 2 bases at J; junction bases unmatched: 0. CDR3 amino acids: CASSLTGGNQPQHF. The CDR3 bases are TGTGCCAGCAGTTTGACAGGGGGCAATCAGCCCCAGCATTTT.

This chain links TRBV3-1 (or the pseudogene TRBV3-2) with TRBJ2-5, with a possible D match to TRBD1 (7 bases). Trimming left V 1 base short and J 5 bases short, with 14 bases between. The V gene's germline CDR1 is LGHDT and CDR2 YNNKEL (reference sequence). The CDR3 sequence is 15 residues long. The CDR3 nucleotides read TGTGCCAGCAGCCAAGTCAGGGGGGTGTCGGAGACCCAGTACTTC. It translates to CASSQVRGVSETQYF.

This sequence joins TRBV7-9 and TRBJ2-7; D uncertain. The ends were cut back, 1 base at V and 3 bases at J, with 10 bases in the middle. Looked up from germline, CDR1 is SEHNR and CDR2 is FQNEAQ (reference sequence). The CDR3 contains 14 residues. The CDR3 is CASSLVGLNYEQYF. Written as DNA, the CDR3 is TGTGCCAGCAGCTTAGTTGGCCTTAACTACGAGCAGTACTTC.

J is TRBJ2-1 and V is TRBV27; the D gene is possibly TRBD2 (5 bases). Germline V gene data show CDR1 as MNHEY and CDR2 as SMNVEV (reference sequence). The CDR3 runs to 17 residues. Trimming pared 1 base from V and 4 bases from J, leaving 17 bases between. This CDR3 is CASSLLASRNSYNEQFF. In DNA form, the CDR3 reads TGTGCCAGCAGTTTATTGGCTAGCCGGAACTCGTACAATGAGCAGTTCTTC.

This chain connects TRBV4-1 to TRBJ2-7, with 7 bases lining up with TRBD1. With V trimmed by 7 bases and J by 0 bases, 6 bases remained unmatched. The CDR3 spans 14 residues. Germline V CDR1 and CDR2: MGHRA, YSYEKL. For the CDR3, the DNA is TGCGCCAGCAAACAGGGGTTAGGCTCCTACGAGCAGTACTTC. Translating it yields CASKQGLGSYEQYF.

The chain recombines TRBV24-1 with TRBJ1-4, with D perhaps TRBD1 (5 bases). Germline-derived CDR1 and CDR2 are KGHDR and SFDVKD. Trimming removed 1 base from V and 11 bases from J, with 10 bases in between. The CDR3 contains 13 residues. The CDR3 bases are TGTGCCACCAGTGATTTCAGGGTTGGGAAACTGTTTTTT. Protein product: CATSDFRVGKLFF.

The CDR3 nucleotides are TGCGCCAGCAGCCTCACAGAAAATCTCCCCAATTCACCCCTCCACTTT. Its translation: CASSLTENLPNSPLHF. The genes are TRBV4-3 and TRBJ1-6; no reliable D call. Germline CDR1 and CDR2: LGHNA and YSLEER. The CDR3 contains 16 residues. V shed 4 bases and J shed 7 bases, with 17 bases lying between them.

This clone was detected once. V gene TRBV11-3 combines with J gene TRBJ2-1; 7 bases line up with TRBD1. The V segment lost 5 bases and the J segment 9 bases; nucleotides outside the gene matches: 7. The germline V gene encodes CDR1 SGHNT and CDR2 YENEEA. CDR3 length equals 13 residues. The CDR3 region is CASSPRGHSEQFF. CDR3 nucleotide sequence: TGTGCCAGCAGCCCGAGGGGGCACTCTGAGCAGTTCTTC.

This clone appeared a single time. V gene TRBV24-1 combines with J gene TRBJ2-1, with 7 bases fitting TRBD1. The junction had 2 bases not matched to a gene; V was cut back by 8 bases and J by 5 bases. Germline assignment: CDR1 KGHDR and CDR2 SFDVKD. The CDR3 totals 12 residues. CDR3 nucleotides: TGTGCCACCACAGACAGGGACAATGAGCAGTTCTTC. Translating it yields CATTDRDNEQFF.

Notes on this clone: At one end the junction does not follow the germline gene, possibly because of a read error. The CDR3 loop is CASREGQASYNEQFF. The CDR3 coding sequence is TGTGCCAGCAGGGAAGGACAGGCGTCCTACAATGAGCAGTTCTTC. This chain connects TRBV2 to TRBJ2-1, with 7 bases aligning to TRBD1. The CDR3 sequence is 15 residues long. The germline CDR1 and CDR2 sequences are SNHLY and FYNNEI.

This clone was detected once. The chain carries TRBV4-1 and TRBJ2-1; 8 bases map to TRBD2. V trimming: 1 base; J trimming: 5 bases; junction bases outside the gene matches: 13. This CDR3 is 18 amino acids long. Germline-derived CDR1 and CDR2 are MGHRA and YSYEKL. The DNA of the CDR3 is TGCGCCAGCAGCCAAGTACCGAAGACTAGCGCAATACACAATGAGCAGTTCTTC. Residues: CASSQVPKTSAIHNEQFF.

The CDR3 DNA is TGCGCCAGCAGCCAGGCGGGGAACACCGGGGAGCTGTTTTTT. Amino acid sequence: CASSQAGNTGELFF. The chain uses TRBV5-1 and TRBJ2-2; tentative D call: TRBD2 (5 bases). V lost 4 bases and J 1 base, leaving 8 bases between the germline ends. CDR3 length: 14 residues. The germline CDR1 and CDR2 sequences are SGHRS and YFSETQ.

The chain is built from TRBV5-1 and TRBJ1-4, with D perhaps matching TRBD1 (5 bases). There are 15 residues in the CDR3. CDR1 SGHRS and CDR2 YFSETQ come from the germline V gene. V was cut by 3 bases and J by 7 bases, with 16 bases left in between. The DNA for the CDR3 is TGCGCCAGCAGCTGGCAGCCAGGGAATGGTGAAAAACTGTTTTTT. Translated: CASSWQPGNGEKLFF.

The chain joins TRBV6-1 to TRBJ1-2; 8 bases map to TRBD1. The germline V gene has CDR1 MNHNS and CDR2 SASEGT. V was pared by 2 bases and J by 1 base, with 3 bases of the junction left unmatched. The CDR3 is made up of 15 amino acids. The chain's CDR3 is CASSEQGARNYGYTF. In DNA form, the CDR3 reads TGTGCCAGCAGTGAACAGGGGGCGCGTAACTATGGCTACACCTTC.

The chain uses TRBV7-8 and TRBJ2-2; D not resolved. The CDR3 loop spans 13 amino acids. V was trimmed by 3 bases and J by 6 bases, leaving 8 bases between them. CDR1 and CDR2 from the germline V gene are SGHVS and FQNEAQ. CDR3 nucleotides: TGTGCCAGCAGCTTGTCCCAGGCCGGGGAGCTGTTTTTT. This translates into CASSLSQAGELFF.